This TCR beta chain was observed in a study of blood T cell repertoires in COVID-19. The wider study: Italy, Spain and the United States were the sources of the convalescent and acute COVID-19 samples. T cells, B-cell-depleted T cells, or PBMCs supplied cDNA or gDNA.

The CDR3 has 13 residues. Trimming at V came to 5 bases and at J to 7 bases, leaving 5 bases not matched to a gene. Germline CDR1 SGHTA, CDR2 FQGNSA. How the authors handled the data: Reference gene primer amplification yielded estimated nucleated cell counts. The data were produced by immunoSEQ multiplex PCR, yet TCRdb's version contains in-frame clones alone and is incomplete. The V and J calls and clone size come from that table; D and trimming were worked out from the DNA. This sample carries 96,000 or so clones, approximately 91% of them seen once, and the ten largest clones take 2.9%. The receptor was derived from an elderly woman with acute or convalescent COVID-19. J is TRBJ2-1 and V is TRBV7-2; 7 bases match TRBD1. Sequencing used peripheral blood. The chain's CDR3 is CASSIDRVNEQFF. The CDR3 DNA reads TGTGCCAGCAGCATAGACAGGGTGAATGAGCAGTTCTTC.